This entry describes one T cell receptor (beta chain). V was clipped by 1 base and J by 14 bases, with 9 bases between them. Germline values: CDR1 SNHLY, CDR2 FYNNEI. The CDR3 spans 11 residues. The data belong to a study of blood T cell repertoires in COVID-19. In the study overall: Samples representing acute and convalescent COVID-19 were sourced from the United States, Italy and Spain. T cells, B-cell-depleted T cells, or PBMCs supplied cDNA or gDNA.

The protocol was immunoSEQ multiplex PCR, while the TCRdb copy is restricted to in-frame clones and leaves out a portion. Of about 190,000 clones listed, 83% are singletons. The material sequenced was peripheral blood. The sequence was collected from a woman aged 40-49 years with acute or convalescent COVID-19. The chain is built from TRBV2 and TRBJ2-1, with a weak D call TRBD2 (6 bases). CDR3 amino acids: CASSEELAEFF. CDR3 DNA sequence: TGTGCCAGCAGTGAAGAACTAGCTGAGTTCTTC. Drawing the rest from reference TRBV2 and TRBJ2-1, the complete variable domain is EPEVTQTPSHQVTQMGQEVILRCVPISNHLYFYWYRQILGQKVEFLVSFYNNEISEKSEIFDDQFSVERPDGSNFTLKIRSTKLEDSAMYFCASSEELAEFFGPGTRLTVL.